This T cell receptor (beta chain) stems from a study of blood T cell repertoires in COVID-19. At the level of the study: Sample material is recorded as cDNA or gDNA derived from T cells, B-cell-depleted T cells, or PBMCs.

The repertoire was sequenced with immunoSEQ multiplex PCR; TCRdb's copy has only in-frame clones and lacks some. The sample yields roughly 190,000 clones, approximately 86% seen once. CDR3 length: 15 residues. J gave up 5 bases and V 2 bases, and 3 bases lay outside the gene matches. Germline CDR1 and CDR2: LGHNA and YSLEER. Participants came from about 24 US areas, aged about 18 to 95 years. The specimen was PBMCs or T cells enriched from blood (not recorded which). The TCR originated in a woman aged 55-75 years with acute COVID-19. The rearrangement uses TRBV4-3 and TRBJ2-1, with 10 bases lining up with TRBD2. The CDR3 is CASSQLLAGNNEQFF. In DNA form, the CDR3 reads TGCGCCAGCAGCCAATTACTAGCGGGGAACAATGAGCAGTTCTTC.